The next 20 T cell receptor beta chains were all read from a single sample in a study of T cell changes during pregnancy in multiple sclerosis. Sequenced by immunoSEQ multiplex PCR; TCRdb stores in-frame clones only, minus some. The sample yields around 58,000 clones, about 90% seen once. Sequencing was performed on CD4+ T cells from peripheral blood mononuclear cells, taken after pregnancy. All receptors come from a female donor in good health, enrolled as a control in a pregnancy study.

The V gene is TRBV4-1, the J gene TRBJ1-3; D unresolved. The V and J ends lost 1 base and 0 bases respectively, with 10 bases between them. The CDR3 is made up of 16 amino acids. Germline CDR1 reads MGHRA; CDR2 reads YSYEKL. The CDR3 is CASSQAGSRSGNTIYF. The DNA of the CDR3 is TGCGCCAGCAGCCAAGCAGGCTCCCGCTCTGGAAACACCATATATTTT.

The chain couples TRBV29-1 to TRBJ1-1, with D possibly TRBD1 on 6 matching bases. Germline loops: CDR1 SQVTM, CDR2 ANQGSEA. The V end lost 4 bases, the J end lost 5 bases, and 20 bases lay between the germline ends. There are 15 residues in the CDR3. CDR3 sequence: CSVGIWVGGRTEAFF. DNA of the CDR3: TGCAGCGTTGGAATATGGGTAGGGGGAAGGACTGAAGCTTTCTTT.

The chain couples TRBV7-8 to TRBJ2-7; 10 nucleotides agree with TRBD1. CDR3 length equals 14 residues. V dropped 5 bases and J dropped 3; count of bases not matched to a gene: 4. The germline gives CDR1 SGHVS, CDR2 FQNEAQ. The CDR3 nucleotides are TGTGCCAGCAGCCTGACAGGGGGCAACTACGAGCAGTACTTC. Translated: CASSLTGGNYEQYF.

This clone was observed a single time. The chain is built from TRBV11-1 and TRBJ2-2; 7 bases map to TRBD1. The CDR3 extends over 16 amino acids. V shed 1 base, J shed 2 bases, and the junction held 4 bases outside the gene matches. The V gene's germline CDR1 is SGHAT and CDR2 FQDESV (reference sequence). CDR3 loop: CASSLVTGVNTGELFF. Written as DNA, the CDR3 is TGTGCCAGCAGCTTAGTAACAGGGGTTAACACCGGGGAGCTGTTTTTT.

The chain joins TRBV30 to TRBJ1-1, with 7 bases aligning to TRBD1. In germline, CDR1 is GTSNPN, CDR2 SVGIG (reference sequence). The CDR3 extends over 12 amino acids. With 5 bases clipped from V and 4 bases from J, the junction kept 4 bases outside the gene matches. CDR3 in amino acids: CAWSGGSTEAFF. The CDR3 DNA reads TGTGCCTGGTCAGGGGGAAGCACTGAAGCTTTCTTT. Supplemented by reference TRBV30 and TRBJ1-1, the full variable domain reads SQTIHQWPATLVQPVGSPLSLECTVEGTSNPNLYWYRQAAGRGLQLLFYSVGIGQISSEVPQNLSASRPQDRQFILSSKKLLLSDSGFYLCAWSGGSTEAFFGQGTRLTVV.

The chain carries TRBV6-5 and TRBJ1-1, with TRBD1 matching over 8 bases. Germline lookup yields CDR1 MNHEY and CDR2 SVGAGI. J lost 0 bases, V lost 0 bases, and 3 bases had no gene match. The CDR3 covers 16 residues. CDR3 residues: CASSYSTGAMNTEAFF. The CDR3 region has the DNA TGTGCCAGCAGTTACTCGACAGGGGCGATGAACACTGAAGCTTTCTTT.

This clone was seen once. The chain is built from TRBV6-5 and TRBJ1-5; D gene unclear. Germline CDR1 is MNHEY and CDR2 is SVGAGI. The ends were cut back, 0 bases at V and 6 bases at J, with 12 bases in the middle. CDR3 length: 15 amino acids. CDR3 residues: CASSYSTASGQPQHF. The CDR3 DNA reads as TGTGCCAGCAGTTACTCGACGGCTAGCGGTCAGCCCCAGCATTTT.

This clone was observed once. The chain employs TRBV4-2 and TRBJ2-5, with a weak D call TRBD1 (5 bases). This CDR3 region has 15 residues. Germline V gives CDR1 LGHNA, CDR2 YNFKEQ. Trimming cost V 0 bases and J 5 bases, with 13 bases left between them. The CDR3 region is CASSQDRGGRETQYF. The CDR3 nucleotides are TGTGCCAGCAGCCAAGATAGGGGTGGGCGCGAGACCCAGTACTTC.

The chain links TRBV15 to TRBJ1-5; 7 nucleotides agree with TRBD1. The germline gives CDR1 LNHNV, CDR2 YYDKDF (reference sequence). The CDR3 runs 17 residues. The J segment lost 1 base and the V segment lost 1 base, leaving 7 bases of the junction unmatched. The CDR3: CATSRGGQVRSNQPQHF. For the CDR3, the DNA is TGTGCCACCAGCAGAGGCGGACAGGTACGGAGCAATCAGCCCCAGCATTTT.

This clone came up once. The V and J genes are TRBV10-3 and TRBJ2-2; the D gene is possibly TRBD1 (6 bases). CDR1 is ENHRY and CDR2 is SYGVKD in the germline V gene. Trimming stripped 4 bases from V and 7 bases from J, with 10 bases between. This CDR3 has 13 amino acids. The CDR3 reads CAISVQGNGELFF. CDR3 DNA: TGTGCCATCAGTGTACAGGGTAACGGGGAGCTGTTTTTT.

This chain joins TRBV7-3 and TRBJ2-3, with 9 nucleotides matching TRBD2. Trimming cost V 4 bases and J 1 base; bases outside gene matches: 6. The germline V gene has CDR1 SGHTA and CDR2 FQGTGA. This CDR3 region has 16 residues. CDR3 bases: TGTGCCAGCAGCTACTTTAGCGGGGGACGCACAGATACGCAGTATTTT. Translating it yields CASSYFSGGRTDTQYF.

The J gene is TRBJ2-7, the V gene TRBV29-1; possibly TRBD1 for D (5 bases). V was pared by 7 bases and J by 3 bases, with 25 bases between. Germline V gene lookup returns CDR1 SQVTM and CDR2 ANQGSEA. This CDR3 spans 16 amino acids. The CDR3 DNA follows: TGCAGCGCCACGAATTACAGACAGTTCGGTATCTACGAGCAGTACTTC. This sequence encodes CSATNYRQFGIYEQYF.

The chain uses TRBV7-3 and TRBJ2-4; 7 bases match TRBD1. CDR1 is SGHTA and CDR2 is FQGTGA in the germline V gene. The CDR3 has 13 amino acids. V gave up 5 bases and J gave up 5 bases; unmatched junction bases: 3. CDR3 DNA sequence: TGTGCCAGCAGCAAAGGACAGGAAAACATTCAGTACTTC. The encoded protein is CASSKGQENIQYF.

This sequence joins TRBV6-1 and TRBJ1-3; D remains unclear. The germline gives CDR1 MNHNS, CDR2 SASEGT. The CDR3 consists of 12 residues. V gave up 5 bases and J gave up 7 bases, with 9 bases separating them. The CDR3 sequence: CASSFLQNTIYF. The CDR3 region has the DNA TGTGCCAGCAGTTTCCTCCAGAACACCATATATTTT.

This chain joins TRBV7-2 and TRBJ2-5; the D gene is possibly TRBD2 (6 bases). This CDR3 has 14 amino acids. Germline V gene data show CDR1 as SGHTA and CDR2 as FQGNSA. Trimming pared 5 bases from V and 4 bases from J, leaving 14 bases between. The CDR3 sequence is CASSPSGAGETQYF. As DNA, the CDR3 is TGTGCCAGCAGCCCCTCGGGAGCGGGAGAGACCCAGTACTTC.

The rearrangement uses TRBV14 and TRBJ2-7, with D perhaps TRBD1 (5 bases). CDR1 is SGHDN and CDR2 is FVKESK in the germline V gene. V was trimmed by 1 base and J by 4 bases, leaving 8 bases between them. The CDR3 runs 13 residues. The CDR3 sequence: CASSQVTGYEQYF. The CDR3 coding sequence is TGTGCCAGCAGCCAAGTCACAGGTTACGAGCAGTACTTC.

The CDR3 region has the DNA TGTGCCAGCAGTGACAGGGTTTCCGAAGCTTTCTTT. It is translated as CASSDRVSEAFF. This chain links TRBV6-5 with TRBJ1-1; 7 bases match TRBD1. J was trimmed by 8 bases and V by 5 bases; bases with no gene match: 5. There are 12 residues in the CDR3. Looked up from germline, CDR1 is MNHEY and CDR2 is SVGAGI.

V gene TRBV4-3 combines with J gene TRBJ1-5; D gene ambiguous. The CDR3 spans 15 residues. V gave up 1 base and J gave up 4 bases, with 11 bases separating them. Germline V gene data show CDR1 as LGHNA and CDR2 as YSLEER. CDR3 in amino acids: CASSQVRVGNQPQHF. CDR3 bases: TGCGCCAGCAGCCAAGTGAGGGTGGGGAATCAGCCCCAGCATTTT.

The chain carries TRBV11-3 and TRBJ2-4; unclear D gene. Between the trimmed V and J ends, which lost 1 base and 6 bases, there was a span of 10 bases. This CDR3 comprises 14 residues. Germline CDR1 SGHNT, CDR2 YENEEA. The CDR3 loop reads CASSLGRGPNIQYF. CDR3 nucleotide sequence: TGTGCCAGCAGCTTAGGTAGAGGCCCAAACATTCAGTACTTC.

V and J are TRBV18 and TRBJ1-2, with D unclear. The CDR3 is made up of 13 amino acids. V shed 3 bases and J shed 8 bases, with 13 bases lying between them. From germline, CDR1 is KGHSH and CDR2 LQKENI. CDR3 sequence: CASSPRAERGYTF. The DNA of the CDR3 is TGTGCCAGCTCACCTCGGGCAGAGCGGGGCTACACCTTC.